This T cell receptor (beta chain) originates from a study of CD8 T cells in Susac syndrome. RNA amounts of roughly 0.45 to 1 ug underwent reverse transcription with random hexamers. Multiplex PCR with immunoSEQ amplified the TCR beta CDR3 across 54 Vbeta and 13 Jbeta. TCRdb redid the calling of the immunoSEQ multiplex PCR reads with MiXCR, one entry per CDR3 protein. The sample gives 71,000 or so distinct CDR3 sequences, 93% of which show up once; about 0.14% is in the top ten. Trimming removed 3 bases from V and 3 bases from J; junction bases left unmatched: 11. There are 16 residues in the CDR3. The germline CDR1 and CDR2 sequences are SGDLS and YYNGEE. Patients with Susac syndrome met the recently defined diagnostic criteria for definite or probable disease.

This TCR was sampled from a human donor with Susac syndrome. The specimen was CD4+ T cells from PBMCs. V and J are TRBV9 and TRBJ1-2, with 7 bases identical to TRBD1. In nucleotides, the CDR3 is TGTGCCAGCAGCGCAGCCCCCGGGACAGCGGACTATGGCTACACCTTC. This codes for CASSAAPGTADYGYTF.